The next 9 T cell receptor beta chains were all read from a single sample in a study of OX40 agonist ivuxolimab in advanced cancers. Clones were sequenced by immunoSEQ multiplex PCR, and TCRdb holds only the in-frame ones, with some missing. The repertoire includes 25,000 or so clones, approximately 81% of them detected once, and 11% to 15% sits in the top ten. Sample: CD4+ or CD8+ T cells sorted from blood, taken in a trial of the OX40 agonist ivuxolimab. These receptors came from an adult with an advanced solid tumor such as melanoma, head and neck, liver or kidney cancer.

V and J are TRBV6-1 and TRBJ2-1; the match to TRBD1 covers 10 bases. The germline CDR1 and CDR2 sequences are MNHNS and SASEGT. The CDR3 length is 16 residues. V lost 2 bases to trimming and J lost 4 bases; unmatched junction nucleotides: 5. The CDR3 DNA reads as TGTGCCAGCAGTGAACCGGGACAGGGGAGATACAATGAGCAGTTCTTC. Its translation: CASSEPGQGRYNEQFF.

The chain has TRBV4-3 and TRBJ1-2; weak D call: TRBD1 (5 bases). This CDR3 contains 16 residues. V was shortened by 2 bases and J by 5 bases, with 18 bases between the two germline ends. Germline-derived CDR1 and CDR2 are LGHNA and YSLEER. Written as DNA, the CDR3 is TGCGCCAGCAGCCAAACAAGAGAGGGGTCCCCTTATGGCTACACCTTC. This gives the protein CASSQTREGSPYGYTF.

J is TRBJ2-2 and V is TRBV9, with unresolved D. Germline V CDR1 and CDR2: SGDLS, YYNGEE. CDR3 length: 11 amino acids. Trimming removed 5 bases at V and 2 bases at J, with 1 base between. CDR3 sequence (DNA): TGTGCCAGCAGAAACACCGGGGAGCTGTTTTTT. The encoded protein is CASRNTGELFF.

CDR3: CASTLGQTFYGYTF. The CDR3 nucleotides read TGTGCCAGTACCTTGGGACAGACATTCTATGGCTACACCTTC. The genes are TRBV19 and TRBJ1-2; 7 positions agree with TRBD1. Trimming at V came to 7 bases and at J to 4 bases, leaving 9 bases not matched to a gene. Per the germline V gene, CDR1 is LNHDA and CDR2 is SQIVND (reference sequence). The CDR3 is made up of 14 amino acids. Full variable domain (rest looked up from reference TRBV19 and TRBJ1-2): DGGITQSPKYLFRKEGQNVTLSCEQNLNHDAMYWYRQDPGQGLRLIYYSQIVNDFQKGDIAEGYSVSREKKESFPLTVTSAQKNPTAFYLCASTLGQTFYGYTFGSGTRLTVV.

The V gene is TRBV7-3, the J gene TRBJ2-5, with 11 bases fitting TRBD2. In germline, CDR1 is SGHTA, CDR2 FQGTGA. The CDR3 extends over 15 amino acids. The ends lost 5 bases at V and 4 bases at J; junction bases unmatched: 6. The CDR3 protein is CASSPSLAGGETQYF. Written as DNA, the CDR3 is TGTGCCAGCAGCCCCTCCCTAGCGGGGGGAGAGACCCAGTACTTC.

This clone was seen only once. The chain couples TRBV27 to TRBJ2-7, with 10 bases matching TRBD1. Trimming at V came to 4 bases and at J to 4 bases, leaving 4 bases not matched to a gene. Germline V lookup: CDR1 MNHEY, CDR2 SMNVEV (reference sequence). The CDR3 loop spans 14 amino acids. For the CDR3, the DNA is TGTGCCAGCAGTTCCCGGGACAGGGGTTACGAGCAGTACTTC. Amino acids: CASSSRDRGYEQYF.

V and J are TRBV25-1 and TRBJ1-2; 8 bases align to TRBD1. Germline assignment: CDR1 MGHDK and CDR2 SYGVNS. V shed 6 bases, J shed 6 bases, and the junction held 0 bases outside the gene matches. CDR3 length: 11 amino acids. This CDR3 is CASRTGDGYTF. In nucleotides, the CDR3 is TGTGCCAGCAGGACAGGGGATGGCTACACCTTC.

The CDR3 DNA is TGTGCCAGCAGCCGTCTCAGGGTCGGTTCCTACGAGCAGTACTTC. It encodes CASSRLRVGSYEQYF. J is TRBJ2-7 and V is TRBV2, with D perhaps TRBD1 (5 bases). The germline V gene encodes CDR1 SNHLY and CDR2 FYNNEI. V was clipped by 6 bases and J by 1 base, with 16 bases between them. This CDR3 has 15 residues.

J is TRBJ2-1 and V is TRBV7-9; no definite D call. The V gene's germline CDR1 is SEHNR and CDR2 FQNEAQ (reference sequence). Trimming shortened V by 6 bases and J by 6 bases, and 9 bases separated the two germline ends. The CDR3 is made up of 12 amino acids. CDR3 DNA: TGTGCCAGCAGTCCTACCCCCAATGAGCAGTTCTTC. This translates into CASSPTPNEQFF.